Listed below are T cell receptor beta chains from one sample, sequenced in a study of T cell repertoires in cytomegalovirus infection. TCRdb ran MiXCR on the reads and lists one entry per CDR3 protein. The repertoire holds 200,000 to 300,000 distinct CDR3 sequences, roughly an eighth seen once, with 1.5% to 2% in the top ten. Sequenced sample: PBMCs. Source of these receptors: a human donor in good health (CMV status not recorded). Some clones in this sample may be carry-over from other donors' samples. Each CDR3 is given with its conserved first and last residue. A D gene is named only where the DNA matches it firmly. Expanded clones get a size class; other rows say once, few or many, or leave the size out.

J,D,size,V,length,DNA,CDR3
TRBJ2-1,-,-,TRBV5-5,13,TGTGCCAGCAGCTTGAGTAGTCCCTATGAGCAGTTCTTC,CASSLSSPYEQFF
TRBJ2-3,TRBD2,many,TRBV5-4,14,TGTGCCAGCAGCCGGCTAGCGGGAGGAGATACGCAGTATTTT,CASSRLAGGDTQYF
TRBJ2-7,TRBD2,few,TRBV6-6,16,TGTGCCAGCAGTCCTCCTGAACTAGCGGGATCCTACGAGCAGTACTTC,CASSPPELAGSYEQYF
TRBJ2-7,TRBD1,many,TRBV6-1,15,TGTGCCAGCAGTCCACATGACAGGGGCTCCTACGAGCAGTACTTC,CASSPHDRGSYEQYF
TRBJ1-2,-,-,TRBV28,15,TGTGCCAGCAGTTCATCTCCACGACAGAGAGGTGGCTACACCTTC,CASSSSPRQRGGYTF
TRBJ1-1,TRBD1,few,TRBV19,16,TGTGCCAGTAGTATAGGGACAGGGAGACTGAACACTGAAGCTTTCTTT,CASSIGTGRLNTEAFF
TRBJ2-2,TRBD2,many,TRBV7-2,16,TGTGCCAGCAGCCTTAAGCGGGGGGGCGGCACCGGGGAGCTGTTTTTT,CASSLKRGGGTGELFF
TRBJ2-7,TRBD2,many,TRBV2,17,TGTGCCAGCACCAATTTAGGACTAGCGGGAGATGGCTACGAGCAGTACTTC,CASTNLGLAGDGYEQYF
TRBJ2-1,TRBD1,many,TRBV7-9,15,TGTGCCAGCAGCTTGGGACAGGGGACGTTCAATGAGCAGTTCTTC,CASSLGQGTFNEQFF
TRBJ2-7,-,-,TRBV28,15,TGTGCCAGCAGTTTTAAATCGGGAAGACCCTACGAGCAGTACTTC,CASSFKSGRPYEQYF
TRBJ2-5,-,many,TRBV20-1,15,TGCAGTGCTAGAGATTTCGGGCAGGGCCAAGAGACCCAGTACTTC,CSARDFGQGQETQYF
TRBJ2-6,-,-,TRBV2,14,TGTGCCAGCAGTGAAGTGGGGGCGCAGGGCGTCCTGACTTTC,CASSEVGAQGVLTF
TRBJ2-1,-,few,TRBV6-2/TRBV6-3,15,TGTGCCAGCAGTTACTCACCAGTGGCCTACAATGAGCAGTTCTTC,CASSYSPVAYNEQFF
TRBJ2-3,TRBD1,many,TRBV15,14,TGTGCCACCAGCGGAGGACAGGGCGGAGATACGCAGTATTTT,CATSGGQGGDTQYF
TRBJ2-3,TRBD2,many,TRBV7-2,14,TGTGCCAGCAGCTTACCTCGACTAGCAAATACGCAGTATTTT,CASSLPRLANTQYF
TRBJ2-7,TRBD2,few,TRBV20-1,14,TGCAGTGCCTTTAGCGGGGGTAGCTCCTACGAGCAGTACTTC,CSAFSGGSSYEQYF
TRBJ2-5,TRBD1,-,TRBV15,20,TGTGCCACCAGCAGAGGTTTGGGACAGGGGCTCCATCCCCCAATGGAGACCCAGTACTTC,CATSRGLGQGLHPPMETQYF
TRBJ2-1,TRBD2,many,TRBV7-3,17,TGTGCCAGCAGCTTAACGAGCTCTAGCGGGGCCTACAATGAGCAGTTCTTC,CASSLTSSSGAYNEQFF
TRBJ2-2,TRBD2,many,TRBV6-5,16,TGTGCCAGCAGTTGGACTAGCGGGGCGAACACCGGGGAGCTGTTTTTT,CASSWTSGANTGELFF
TRBJ1-1,-,-,TRBV5-1,14,TGCGCCAGCAGCTTGGGGCAGTTATACACTGAAGCTTTCTTT,CASSLGQLYTEAFF
TRBJ2-4,-,-,TRBV6-1,14,TGTGCCAGCAAAGAGGGCGCAACCAAAAACATTCAGTACTTC,CASKEGATKNIQYF
TRBJ2-7,TRBD1,many,TRBV7-2,15,TGTGCCAGCAGCTTCCCGGGACAGGGCACCTACGAGCAGTACTTC,CASSFPGQGTYEQYF
TRBJ2-1,TRBD2,-,TRBV6-2/TRBV6-3,16,TGTGCCAGCAGTTACTCTCTAGCGGGGGGGCGCGATGAGCAGTTCTTC,CASSYSLAGGRDEQFF
TRBJ2-7,-,few,TRBV5-1,15,TGCGCCAGCAGCTTGAGTCCTGGAGATCCCTACGAGCAGTACTTC,CASSLSPGDPYEQYF
TRBJ2-5,-,few,TRBV24-1,11,TGTGCCACCAGTGGGGGGGAGACCCAGTACTTC,CATSGGETQYF
TRBJ2-3,TRBD2,many,TRBV7-8,15,TGTGCCAGCAGACATAGCGGGGGGAGCACAGATACGCAGTATTTT,CASRHSGGSTDTQYF
TRBJ2-7,TRBD1,few,TRBV19,14,TGTGCCAGTAGTATGACAGGGGGCGTTTACGAGCAGTACTTC,CASSMTGGVYEQYF
TRBJ2-5,-,many,TRBV20-1,13,TGCAGTGCTAGAGGGACCGGGTCGGAGACCCAGTACTTC,CSARGTGSETQYF
TRBJ2-1,TRBD2,-,TRBV12-3/TRBV12-4,16,TGTGCCAGCAGTTTAGCGCAACTAGCGGCTCACAATGAGCAGTTCTTC,CASSLAQLAAHNEQFF
TRBJ2-5,-,few,TRBV6-2/TRBV6-3,14,TGTGCCAGCAGCCCTGTACGGACCGGAGAGACCCAGTACTTC,CASSPVRTGETQYF
TRBJ2-3,TRBD2,many,TRBV7-2,16,TGTGCCAGCAGCTATGGCGCGGGAGGAAGCACAGATACGCAGTATTTT,CASSYGAGGSTDTQYF
TRBJ2-5,-,-,TRBV29-1,15,TGCAGCGTTGGGGGGGGGACAGGAAGGGGAGAGACCCAGTACTTC,CSVGGGTGRGETQYF
TRBJ1-1,-,-,TRBV7-3,14,TGTGCCAGCGGACAGAGGAGGGGTTTGACTGAAGCTTTCTTT,CASGQRRGLTEAFF
TRBJ2-7,-,many,TRBV7-2,14,TGTGCCAGCAGCTTAAGCCAGGGCGTCTACGAGCAGTACTTC,CASSLSQGVYEQYF
TRBJ1-2,-,few,TRBV7-3,13,TGTGCCAGCAGCTGGACAGCGGGGTATGGCTACACCTTC,CASSWTAGYGYTF
TRBJ2-7,TRBD1,many,TRBV28,15,TGTGCCAGCAGTTACTCACGCAGGGGGCCTAACGAGCAGTACTTC,CASSYSRRGPNEQYF
TRBJ2-2,TRBD1,-,TRBV14,16,TGTGCCAGCAGCCAAGACCTAACAGGGGACACCGGGGAGCTGTTTTTT,CASSQDLTGDTGELFF
TRBJ1-6,TRBD1,many,TRBV7-2,17,TGTGCCAGCAGCCTCTTGACAGGGAACGTTTATAATTCACCCCTCCACTTT,CASSLLTGNVYNSPLHF